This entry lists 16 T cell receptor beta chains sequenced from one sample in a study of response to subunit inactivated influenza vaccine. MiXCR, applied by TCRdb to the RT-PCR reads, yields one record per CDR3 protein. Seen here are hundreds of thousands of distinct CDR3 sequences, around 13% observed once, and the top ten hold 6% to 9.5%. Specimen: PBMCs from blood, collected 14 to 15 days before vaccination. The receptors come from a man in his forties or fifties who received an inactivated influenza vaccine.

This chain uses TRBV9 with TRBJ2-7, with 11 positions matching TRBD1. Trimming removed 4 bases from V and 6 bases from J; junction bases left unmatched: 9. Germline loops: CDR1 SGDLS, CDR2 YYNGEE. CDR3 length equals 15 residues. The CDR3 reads CASSSGQGVVGEQYF. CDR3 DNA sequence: TGTGCCAGCAGCTCGGGACAGGGGGTTGTGGGCGAGCAGTACTTC.

DNA of the CDR3: TGTGCCAGCAGCCCCGCTAGCGGGAGCATCTACAATGAGCAGTTCTTC. Translating it yields CASSPASGSIYNEQFF. The chain recombines TRBV7-9 with TRBJ2-1, with 10 bases that match TRBD2. The CDR3 consists of 16 residues. V dropped 5 bases and J dropped 3; count of bases not matched to a gene: 7. CDR1 is SEHNR and CDR2 is FQNEAQ in the germline V gene (reference sequence).

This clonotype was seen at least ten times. CDR3 sequence (DNA): TGTGCCAGCAGCCCAACCTTGACCGGGACAGGGAGCAATGAGCAGTTCTTC. It is translated as CASSPTLTGTGSNEQFF. The chain uses TRBV7-9 and TRBJ2-1, with TRBD1 identical over 9 bases. The germline V gene encodes CDR1 SEHNR and CDR2 FQNEAQ (reference sequence). The CDR3 sequence is 17 residues long. V shed 5 bases, J shed 6 bases, and the junction held 14 bases outside the gene matches.

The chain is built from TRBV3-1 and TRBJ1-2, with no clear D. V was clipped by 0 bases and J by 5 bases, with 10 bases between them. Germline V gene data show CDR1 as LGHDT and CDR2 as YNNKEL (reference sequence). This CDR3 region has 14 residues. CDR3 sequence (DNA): TGTGCCAGCAGCCAAGAGGAGGTTTTGTATGGCTACACCTTC. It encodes CASSQEEVLYGYTF.

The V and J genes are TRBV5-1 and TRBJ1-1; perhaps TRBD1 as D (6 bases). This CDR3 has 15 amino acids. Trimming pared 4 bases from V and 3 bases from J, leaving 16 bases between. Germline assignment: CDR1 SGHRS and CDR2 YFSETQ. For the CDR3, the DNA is TGCGCCAGCAGCCAGGGGCGGGGGGGAGACACTGAAGCTTTCTTT. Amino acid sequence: CASSQGRGGDTEAFF.

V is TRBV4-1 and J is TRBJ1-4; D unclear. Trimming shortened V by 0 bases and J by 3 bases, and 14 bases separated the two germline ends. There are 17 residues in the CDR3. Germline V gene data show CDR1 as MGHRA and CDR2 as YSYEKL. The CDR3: CASSQEGQLGANEKLFF. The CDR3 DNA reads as TGCGCCAGCAGCCAAGAGGGCCAACTGGGAGCTAATGAAAAACTGTTTTTT.

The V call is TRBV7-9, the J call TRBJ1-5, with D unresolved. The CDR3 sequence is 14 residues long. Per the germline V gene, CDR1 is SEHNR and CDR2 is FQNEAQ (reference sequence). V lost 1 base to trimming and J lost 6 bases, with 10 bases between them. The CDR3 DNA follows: TGTGCCAGCAGCTTAGATGCTGGACGTCAGCCCCAGCATTTT. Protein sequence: CASSLDAGRQPQHF.

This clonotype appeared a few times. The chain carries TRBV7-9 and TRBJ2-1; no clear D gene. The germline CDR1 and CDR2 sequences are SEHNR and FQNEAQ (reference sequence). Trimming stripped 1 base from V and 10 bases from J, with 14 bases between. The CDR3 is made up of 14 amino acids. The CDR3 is CASSLVVPTIEQFF. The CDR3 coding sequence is TGTGCCAGCAGCTTAGTTGTCCCAACAATAGAGCAGTTCTTC. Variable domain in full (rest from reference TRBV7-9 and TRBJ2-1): DTGVSQNPRHKITKRGQNVTFRCDPISEHNRLYWYRQTLGQGPEFLTYFQNEAQLEKSRLLSDRFSAERPKGSFSTLEIQRTEQGDSAMYLCASSLVVPTIEQFFGPGTRLTVL.

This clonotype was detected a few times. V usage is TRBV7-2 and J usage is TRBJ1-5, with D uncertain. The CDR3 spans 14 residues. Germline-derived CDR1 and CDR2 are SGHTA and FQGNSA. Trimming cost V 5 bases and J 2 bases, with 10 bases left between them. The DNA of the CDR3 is TGTGCCAGCAGCAAATCTGGGGGCAATCAGCCCCAGCATTTT. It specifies CASSKSGGNQPQHF.

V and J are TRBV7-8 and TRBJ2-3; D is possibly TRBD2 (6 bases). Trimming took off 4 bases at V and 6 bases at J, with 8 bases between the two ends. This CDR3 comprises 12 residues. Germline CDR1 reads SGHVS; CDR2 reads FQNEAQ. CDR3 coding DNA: TGTGCCAGCAGCTGGGCGGGGGATACGCAGTATTTT. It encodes CASSWAGDTQYF.

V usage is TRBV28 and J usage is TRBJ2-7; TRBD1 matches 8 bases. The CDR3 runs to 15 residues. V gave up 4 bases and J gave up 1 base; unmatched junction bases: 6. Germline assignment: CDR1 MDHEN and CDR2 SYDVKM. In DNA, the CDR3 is TGTGCCAGCAGTTCCAGGGGGCCGACATCCTACGAGCAGTACTTC. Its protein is CASSSRGPTSYEQYF.

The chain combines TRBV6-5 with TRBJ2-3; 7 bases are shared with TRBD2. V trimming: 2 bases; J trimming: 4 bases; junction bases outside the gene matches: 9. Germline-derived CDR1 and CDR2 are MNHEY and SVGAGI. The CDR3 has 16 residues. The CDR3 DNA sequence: TGTGCCAGCAGTTACGGACGGGGGGTGATGGCAGATACGCAGTATTTT. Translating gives CASSYGRGVMADTQYF.

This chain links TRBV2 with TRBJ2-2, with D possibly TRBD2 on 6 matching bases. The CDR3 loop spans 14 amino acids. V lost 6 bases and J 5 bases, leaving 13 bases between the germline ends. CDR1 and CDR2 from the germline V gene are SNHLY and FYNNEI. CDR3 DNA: TGTGCCAGCAGGTCCCGGGGGTTGACCGGGGAGCTGTTTTTT. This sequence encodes CASRSRGLTGELFF.

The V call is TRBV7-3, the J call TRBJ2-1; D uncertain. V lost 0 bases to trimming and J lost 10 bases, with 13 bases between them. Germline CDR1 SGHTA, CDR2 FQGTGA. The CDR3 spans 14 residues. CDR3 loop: CASSLTWDSREQFF. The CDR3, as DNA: TGTGCCAGCAGCTTAACGTGGGATAGCCGGGAGCAGTTCTTC.

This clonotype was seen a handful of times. CDR3 sequence reads: CSAPSGNTQYF. CDR3 bases: TGCAGTGCCCCAAGCGGGAATACGCAGTATTTT. The chain joins TRBV20-1 to TRBJ2-3; 7 bases fit TRBD2. Germline V gene sequence: CDR1 DFQATT, CDR2 SNEGSKA (reference sequence). J gave up 7 bases and V 6 bases, and 4 bases lay outside the gene matches. The CDR3 loop spans 11 amino acids.

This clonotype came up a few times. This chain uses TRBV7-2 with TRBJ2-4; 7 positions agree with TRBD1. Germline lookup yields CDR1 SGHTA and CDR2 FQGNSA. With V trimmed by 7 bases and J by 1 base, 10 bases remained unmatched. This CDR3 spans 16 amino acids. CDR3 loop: CASTLQGGRAKNIQYF. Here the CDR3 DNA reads TGTGCCAGCACGCTACAAGGGGGCCGGGCCAAAAACATTCAGTACTTC.